Each of the 12 T cell receptor beta chains below was sequenced from the same sample in a study of shared clonotypes between healthy human individuals. Here immunoSEQ multiplex PCR was the method, and the copy in TCRdb shows in-frame clones only, minus some. Here the sample spans about 380,000 clones, approximately 96% being singletons. The source material was memory CD8+ T cells sorted from blood. Noted subset: CD45RO+ cells pooled with CCR7-negative TemRA cells. These receptor sequences come from a man under 40 in good health.

The CDR3 loop reads CASSLQYSGANVLTF. The CDR3 nucleotides are TGTGCCAGCAGCCTGCAATACTCTGGGGCCAACGTCCTGACTTTC. This rearrangement joins TRBV7-2 to TRBJ2-6; D is unclear. Trimming left V 5 bases short and J 0 bases short, with 8 bases between. CDR1 is SGHTA, CDR2 FQGNSA, per germline. This CDR3 contains 15 residues.

The CDR3, as DNA: TGTGCCTGGAGTGTAACGCCGGCCTCCTACGAGCAGTACTTC. It translates to CAWSVTPASYEQYF. The V and J genes are TRBV30 and TRBJ2-7; D remains unclear. Per germline, CDR1 GTSNPN and CDR2 SVGIG (reference sequence). The length of the CDR3 is 14 residues. Trimming took off 0 bases at V and 0 bases at J, with 9 bases between the two ends.

This sequence joins TRBV19 and TRBJ2-1, with D hard to call. This CDR3 comprises 14 residues. CDR1 and CDR2 from the germline V gene are LNHDA and SQIVND (reference sequence). V shed 2 bases and J shed 0 bases, with 5 bases lying between them. The chain's CDR3 is CASSISASYNEQFF. The CDR3 DNA follows: TGTGCCAGTAGTATAAGCGCCTCCTACAATGAGCAGTTCTTC.

Concerning this clone itself: In the same sample, other DNA sequences code for this CDR3. This chain connects TRBV20-1 to TRBJ1-2; D is uncertain. Germline V lookup: CDR1 DFQATT, CDR2 SNEGSKA (reference sequence). The length of the CDR3 is 11 residues. V was shortened by 3 bases and J by 5 bases, with 7 bases between the two germline ends. CDR3 residues: CSASSGYGYTF. CDR3 DNA sequence: TGCAGTGCTAGTTCGGGTTATGGCTACACCTTC.

The chain recombines TRBV27 with TRBJ2-6, with D perhaps TRBD1 or TRBD2 (5 bases each). The V gene lost 5 bases and the J gene lost 0 bases, with 11 bases spanning the gap. This CDR3 contains 16 residues. Germline CDR1 and CDR2: MNHEY and SMNVEV (reference sequence). CDR3 sequence reads: CASSLGRNSGANVLTF. For the CDR3, the DNA is TGTGCCAGCAGTCTGGGACGTAACTCTGGGGCCAACGTCCTGACTTTC.

The chain has TRBV10-3 and TRBJ1-2, with 8 bases fitting TRBD1. Germline trimming cut 6 bases from V and 6 bases from J; bases unmatched to any gene: 3. The CDR3 is made up of 12 amino acids. Germline V gene data show CDR1 as ENHRY and CDR2 as SYGVKD. The DNA of the CDR3 is TGTGCCATCAGCCAGACAGGGGATGGCTACACCTTC. It translates to CAISQTGDGYTF.

The DNA for the CDR3 is TGTGCCAGCAGTGAAGGACTAGCGGGGGTGCAGTATTTT. Protein: CASSEGLAGVQYF. This chain uses TRBV2 with TRBJ2-3, with 12 bases fitting TRBD2. The CDR3 is 13 residues long. Per the germline V gene, CDR1 is SNHLY and CDR2 is FYNNEI. V dropped 1 base and J dropped 11; count of bases not matched to a gene: 1.

This sequence joins TRBV30 and TRBJ2-7; D tentatively reads TRBD1 or TRBD2 (6 bases each). Trimming took 1 base from V and 5 from J, leaving 12 bases between them. This CDR3 spans 13 amino acids. Germline lookup yields CDR1 GTSNPN and CDR2 SVGIG (reference sequence). Written as DNA, the CDR3 is TGTGCCTGGAGTGAAGGGGGGACCGACGAGCAGTACTTC. Amino acids: CAWSEGGTDEQYF.

J is TRBJ1-1 and V is TRBV30, with a weak D call TRBD1 (5 bases). V was pared by 0 bases and J by 8 bases, with 7 bases between. Looked up from germline, CDR1 is GTSNPN and CDR2 is SVGIG (reference sequence). This CDR3 contains 11 residues. The CDR3 loop reads CAWSVRGEAFF. CDR3 nucleotides: TGTGCCTGGAGTGTACGGGGGGAAGCTTTCTTT.

The J gene is TRBJ2-2, the V gene TRBV7-9; D is unclear. CDR1 is SEHNR, CDR2 FQNEAQ, per germline (reference sequence). The CDR3 has 12 residues. Trimming stripped 3 bases from V and 7 bases from J, with 6 bases between. CDR3 loop: CASSLVGGELFF. The DNA for the CDR3 is TGTGCCAGCAGCTTGGTAGGCGGGGAGCTGTTTTTT.

This chain connects TRBV21-1 to TRBJ2-7; the D call in the table, TRBD2, was not verified against the DNA. TRBV21-1 is classified as a pseudogene. The CDR3 has 12 amino acids. The CDR3: CASAEISYEQYF. The CDR3 coding sequence is TGTGCCAGCGCCGAGATCTCCTACGAGCAGTACTTC.

V and J are TRBV4-1 and TRBJ1-5, with D maybe TRBD1 (5 bases). The CDR3 spans 17 residues. Trimming cost V 0 bases and J 6 bases, with 18 bases left between them. Germline lookup yields CDR1 MGHRA and CDR2 YSYEKL. CDR3 region: CASSQETFGGVGQPQHF. Written as DNA, the CDR3 is TGCGCCAGCAGCCAAGAAACTTTTGGGGGTGTGGGTCAGCCCCAGCATTTT.